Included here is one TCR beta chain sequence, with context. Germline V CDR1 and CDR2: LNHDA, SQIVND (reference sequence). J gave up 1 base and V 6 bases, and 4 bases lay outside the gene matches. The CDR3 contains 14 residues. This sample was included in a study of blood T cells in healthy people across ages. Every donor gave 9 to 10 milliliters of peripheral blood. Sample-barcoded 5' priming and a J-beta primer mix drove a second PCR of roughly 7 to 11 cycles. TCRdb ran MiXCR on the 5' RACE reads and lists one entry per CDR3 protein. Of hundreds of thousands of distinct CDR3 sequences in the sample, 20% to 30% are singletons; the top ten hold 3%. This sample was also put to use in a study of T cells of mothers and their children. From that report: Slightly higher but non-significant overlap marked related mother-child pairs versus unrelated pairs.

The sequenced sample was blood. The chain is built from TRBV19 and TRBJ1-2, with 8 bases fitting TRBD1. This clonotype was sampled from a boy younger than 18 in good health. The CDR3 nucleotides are TGTGCCAGTAGAGGACAGGGTGATAACTATGGCTACACCTTC. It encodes CASRGQGDNYGYTF.